This paragraph covers one TCR beta chain sequence. The record originates from a study of blood T cells in healthy people across ages. This CDR3 has 16 residues. Trimming removed 3 bases from V and 4 bases from J; junction bases left unmatched: 7. PCR was performed a second time for 7 to 11 cycles using a sample-barcoded 5' primer and a J-beta primer mix. Every cDNA was tagged by a template-switch adaptor with 12 random nucleotides. TCRdb reanalysed the 5' RACE reads using MiXCR and keeps one entry per CDR3 protein. Here the sample spans about 540,000 distinct CDR3 sequences, more than 20% being singletons. The same specimen was also included in a second study, on T cells of mothers and their children. That publication notes: There was no detection of any persistent microchimeric T cell clones.

Sequencing input: blood. V usage is TRBV12-3 or TRBV12-4 and J usage is TRBJ2-3; 10 nucleotides agree with TRBD2. The TCR originated in a boy aged 5-17 years in good health. The chain's CDR3 is CASSFFLAGVADTQYF. CDR3 DNA: TGTGCCAGCAGTTTTTTCCTAGCGGGGGTGGCAGATACGCAGTATTTT.